This T cell receptor beta chain derives from a study of blood T cell repertoires in COVID-19. Turning to the study itself: Both acute and convalescent COVID-19 samples were obtained from the United States, Italy and Spain. Nucleic acid was either cDNA or gDNA, and it came from T cells, B-cell-depleted T cells, or PBMCs.

The repertoire was sequenced with immunoSEQ multiplex PCR; TCRdb's copy has only in-frame clones and lacks some. This repertoire shows more than 150,000 clones, 84% found once; its top ten account for more than 5.5%. The germline V gene encodes CDR1 SGHAT and CDR2 FQDESV (reference sequence). Trimming took off 4 bases at V and 8 bases at J, with 9 bases between the two ends. CDR3 length: 12 residues. The rearrangement links TRBV11-1 to TRBJ2-1, with D perhaps TRBD2 (6 bases). The receptor was derived from a human donor in a cohort sampled during active COVID-19. The specimen was peripheral blood. The CDR3 protein is CASSSERDEQFF. The CDR3 coding sequence is TGTGCCAGCAGCTCAGAGCGGGATGAGCAGTTCTTC.